This T cell receptor (beta chain) came from a study of T-cell reconstitution after alpha-beta-depleted transplantation in children. The TCRbeta library was prepared with unique molecular identifiers. Using its own MiXCR run on the PCR reads, TCRdb lists one record per CDR3 protein. The sample consists of approximately 390,000 distinct CDR3 sequences, roughly 10% of them appearing once. This clonotype was seen a few times. The V and J ends lost 5 bases and 3 bases, in that order; junction bases with no gene match: 19. This CDR3 region has 19 residues. CDR1 is DFQATT, CDR2 SNEGSKA, per germline (reference sequence).

The rearrangement links TRBV20-1 to TRBJ2-7; the match to TRBD2 covers 13 bases. Specimen: PBMCs from the stem cell graft donor, collected from the stem cell graft. This clonotype originated in a human donor who donated a stem cell graft to a child with acute myeloid leukemia. The CDR3 bases are TGCAGTGCTTCAAAGAGAAGTATGAGGACTAGCGGGGGCCGCTACGAGCAGTACTTC. It yields the protein CSASKRSMRTSGGRYEQYF.